The clone carrying this T cell receptor (beta chain) was counted once. The antigen is unknown. Since it is a stray read in a library aimed at alpha chains, this beta chain has a size that is not meaningful. After constant-region reverse-primer amplification, full-length variable regions underwent semi-nested PCR with Nested Universal Primer A. TCRdb re-called the 5' RACE reads with MiXCR, one entry per CDR3 protein. The specimen's table records fewer than 95 distinct CDR3 sequences. CD4+CD45RO+CD25- cells were isolated as memory CD4+ T cells. Overall study results and limits: Greatest tumor Treg TCR overlap was with tumor naive CD4+ cells.

Sample: memory CD4+ T cells sorted from a lymph node. Subset defined: memory CD4+ T cells, CD4+CD45RO+CD25-. This TCR derives from a female donor with breast cancer.

The CDR3 DNA follows: TGTGCCAGCAGCTCCTGGAGGACAGGGCACACAGATACGCAGTATTTT. Its translation: CASSSWRTGHTDTQYF. The rearrangement joins TRBV7-9 to TRBJ2-3; TRBD1 matches 8 bases. The V segment lost 4 bases and the J segment 2 bases; nucleotides outside the gene matches: 8. Germline V gives CDR1 SEHNR, CDR2 FQNEAQ (reference sequence). The length of the CDR3 is 16 residues.